The next 13 T cell receptor beta chains were all read from a single sample in a study of fetal regulatory T cell absence and autoimmunity. The protocol was immunoSEQ multiplex PCR, while the TCRdb copy is restricted to in-frame clones and leaves out a portion. The sample shows 95,000 or so clones, approximately 75% of them seen only once. Sample: pancreas tissue. These TCRs come from a male donor with IPEX syndrome.

This clone is categorized as medium-sized. The chain carries TRBV27 and TRBJ1-2; 7 bases are shared with TRBD1. The CDR3 consists of 12 residues. V lost 2 bases and J lost 8; bases outside the gene matches: 2. Germline loops: CDR1 MNHEY, CDR2 SMNVEV (reference sequence). CDR3 loop: CASSLGGQGYTF. The CDR3 nucleotides are TGTGCCAGCAGTTTAGGGGGACAGGGCTACACCTTC.

In this sample, this clone turned up a few times. The genes are TRBV2 and TRBJ1-2, with a tentative D call TRBD1 (5 bases). Trimming stripped 1 base from V and 8 bases from J, with 11 bases between. The CDR3 spans 13 residues. The germline V gene has CDR1 SNHLY and CDR2 FYNNEI. CDR3 nucleotides: TGTGCCAGCAGTGAAGGACAGTCGGGCGGCTACACCTTC. This encodes CASSEGQSGGYTF.

Here the CDR3 DNA reads TGTGCCAGCAGCTTAGGTGGGGGTTACAATGAGCAGTTCTTC. Translation: CASSLGGGYNEQFF. The rearrangement uses TRBV11-2 and TRBJ2-1, with D perhaps given as TRBD1 or TRBD2 (5 bases each). The CDR3 extends over 14 amino acids. CDR1 is SGHAT, CDR2 FQNNGV, per germline. The germline V and J ends were trimmed by 1 base and 4 bases, with 8 bases remaining between them.

This rearrangement joins TRBV12-2 to TRBJ2-3; the table's D call, TRBD2, was not checked against the DNA. TRBV12-2 is an annotated pseudogene. The CDR3 length is 19 residues. The CDR3 coding sequence is TGTGCAAGTCGCTTAGCTGGGGAGGGTCCTAGCGGGGTATTTAATACGCAGTATTTT. Translated, it gives CASRLAGEGPSGVFNTQYF.

This clone has more than one count but fewer than ten. The chain uses TRBV2 and TRBJ2-2, with unresolved D. This CDR3 has 14 residues. The ends were cut back, 6 bases at V and 4 bases at J, with 12 bases in the middle. The V gene's germline CDR1 is SNHLY and CDR2 FYNNEI. The DNA of the CDR3 is TGTGCCAGCAGGGGAAACCGAGTCACCGGGGAGCTGTTTTTT. This encodes CASRGNRVTGELFF.

The chain couples TRBV11-2 to TRBJ2-7, with 10 nucleotides matching TRBD1. Trimming took 1 base from V and 0 from J; bases not matched to a gene: 3. The CDR3 is made up of 16 amino acids. Germline assignment: CDR1 SGHAT and CDR2 FQNNGV. The CDR3 region is CASSLVWTGGSYEQYF. DNA of the CDR3: TGTGCCAGCAGCTTAGTCTGGACAGGGGGCTCCTACGAGCAGTACTTC.

The rearrangement links TRBV5-1 to TRBJ2-1, with TRBD2 as a possible D gene (5 bases). Between the trimmed V and J ends, which lost 4 bases and 0 bases, there was a span of 11 bases. The CDR3 spans 15 residues. Germline CDR1 reads SGHRS; CDR2 reads YFSETQ. The CDR3 nucleotides are TGCGCCAGCAGCCCCGGACTTTCCTCCTACAATGAGCAGTTCTTC. Its protein is CASSPGLSSYNEQFF.

The chain recombines TRBV29-1 with TRBJ2-4; D gene ambiguous. The V gene lost 1 base and the J gene lost 0 bases, with 7 bases spanning the gap. The CDR3 totals 14 residues. The V gene's germline CDR1 is SQVTM and CDR2 ANQGSEA. The chain's CDR3 is CSVEVGTAKNIQYF. DNA for the CDR3: TGCAGCGTTGAAGTGGGAACAGCCAAAAACATTCAGTACTTC. The variable domain in full, completed from reference TRBV29-1 and TRBJ2-4, reads SAVISQKPSRDICQRGTSLTIQCQVDSQVTMMFWYRQQPGQSLTLIATANQGSEATYESGFVIDKFPISRPNLTFSTLTVSNMSPEDSSIYLCSVEVGTAKNIQYFGAGTRLSVL.

The chain links TRBV2 to TRBJ2-3, with unresolved D. The CDR3 runs to 15 residues. The germline CDR1 and CDR2 sequences are SNHLY and FYNNEI. Trimming removed 7 bases at V and 1 base at J, with 15 bases between. CDR3 in amino acids: CASTELELRTDTQYF. In nucleotides, the CDR3 is TGTGCCAGCACCGAATTGGAGCTCCGCACAGATACGCAGTATTTT.

The V gene is TRBV4-1, the J gene TRBJ2-4, with 8 positions matching TRBD2. V trimming: 1 base; J trimming: 8 bases; junction bases outside the gene matches: 13. Germline V CDR1 and CDR2: MGHRA, YSYEKL. This CDR3 has 17 amino acids. The CDR3 DNA reads as TGCGCCAGCAGCCAAGCCTGGCCGGGAGGGCCTCGGGACATTCAGTACTTC. Protein sequence: CASSQAWPGGPRDIQYF.

This clone turned up a few times. The rearrangement links TRBV2 to TRBJ2-7; D possibly corresponds to TRBD2 (5 bases). CDR1 is SNHLY and CDR2 is FYNNEI in the germline V gene. The CDR3 length is 13 residues. Deletions cut 7 bases from V and 0 bases from J, with 10 bases between. The CDR3 loop reads CASKVGVSYEQYF. CDR3 nucleotide sequence: TGTGCCAGCAAGGTCGGGGTCTCCTACGAGCAGTACTTC.

This chain connects TRBV5-1 to TRBJ2-3; tentatively, D is TRBD2 (7 bases). The CDR3 is 14 residues long. Trimming removed 3 bases at V and 4 bases at J, with 12 bases between. In germline, CDR1 is SGHRS, CDR2 YFSETQ. As DNA, the CDR3 is TGCGCCAGCAGCTGGAAAGGGGGGGCAGATACGCAGTATTTT. Residues: CASSWKGGADTQYF.

This sequence joins TRBV6-6 and TRBJ2-1; TRBD2 is a possible D gene (6 bases). The CDR3 extends over 15 amino acids. Trimming left V 0 bases short and J 0 bases short, with 6 bases between. Germline V gene lookup returns CDR1 MNHNY and CDR2 SVGAGI (reference sequence). The CDR3 region has the DNA TGTGCCAGCAGTTACTCGGGACTCTCCTACAATGAGCAGTTCTTC. It translates to CASSYSGLSYNEQFF.